This passage covers 21 T cell receptor beta chains from one sample sequenced in a study of control samples from healthy donors and cancer patients. Assay used: immunoSEQ multiplex PCR; TCRdb lists only in-frame clones, some missing. Seen here are 80,000 to 100,000 clones, approximately 80% observed once, and the top ten hold more than 9%. Sequencing used blood. These receptors originate from a woman in her 30s in good health.

This rearrangement joins TRBV29-1 to TRBJ1-1, with D possibly being TRBD1 (5 bases). The CDR3 is made up of 14 amino acids. Trimming removed 6 bases from V and 0 bases from J, with 14 bases in between. Germline loops: CDR1 SQVTM, CDR2 ANQGSEA. CDR3 amino acids: CSVLLQVLNTEAFF. CDR3 coding DNA: TGCAGCGTCCTCTTACAGGTTTTGAACACTGAAGCTTTCTTT. The full variable domain, rest sourced from reference TRBV29-1 and TRBJ1-1, is SAVISQKPSRDICQRGTSLTIQCQVDSQVTMMFWYRQQPGQSLTLIATANQGSEATYESGFVIDKFPISRPNLTFSTLTVSNMSPEDSSIYLCSVLLQVLNTEAFFGQGTRLTVV.

Only a few counts were recorded for this clone. The chain is built from TRBV3-1 (or the pseudogene TRBV3-2) and TRBJ1-2; the D is unclear. Germline V gives CDR1 LGHDT, CDR2 YNNKEL (reference sequence). V was pared by 4 bases and J by 4 bases, with 16 bases between. The CDR3 covers 15 residues. The CDR3 sequence: CASSPSFEGSYGYTF. As DNA, the CDR3 is TGTGCCAGCAGCCCCTCCTTCGAGGGTAGCTATGGCTACACCTTC.

This chain links TRBV5-4 with TRBJ1-5; D is uncertain. In germline, CDR1 is SGHNT, CDR2 YYREEE (reference sequence). Between the trimmed V and J ends, which lost 0 bases and 4 bases, there was a span of 5 bases. The length of the CDR3 is 13 residues. CDR3: CASSLERNQPQHF. The CDR3 nucleotides read TGTGCCAGCAGCTTGGAGAGGAATCAGCCCCAGCATTTT.

The V gene is TRBV4-1, the J gene TRBJ2-1; 10 bases are a match to TRBD2. CDR3 length equals 16 residues. V lost 0 bases and J lost 10; bases outside the gene matches: 9. Germline V lookup: CDR1 MGHRA, CDR2 YSYEKL. CDR3 DNA sequence: TGCGCCAGCAGCCAAGATGGAGCGGGGGGGCTCTCAGAGCAGTTCTTC. Amino acid sequence: CASSQDGAGGLSEQFF.

The J gene is TRBJ2-6, the V gene TRBV7-8; tentatively, D is TRBD2 (7 bases). CDR1 is SGHVS, CDR2 FQNEAQ, per germline. V was cut by 5 bases and J by 5 bases, with 16 bases left in between. The CDR3 covers 16 residues. CDR3 sequence: CASSEGGAVWANVLTF. CDR3 DNA: TGTGCCAGCAGCGAGGGGGGGGCTGTCTGGGCCAACGTCCTGACTTTC.

This chain joins TRBV7-8 and TRBJ2-7; D remains unclear. Deletions cut 6 bases from V and 4 bases from J, with 13 bases between. CDR1 is SGHVS and CDR2 is FQNEAQ in the germline V gene. The CDR3 extends over 13 amino acids. The CDR3 bases are TGTGCCAGCAGTAGTGGACGCAGGTACGAGCAGTACTTC. Translation gives CASSSGRRYEQYF.

The V gene is TRBV29-1, the J gene TRBJ1-1, with 8 nucleotides matching TRBD1. The CDR3 loop spans 13 amino acids. The germline V gene encodes CDR1 SQVTM and CDR2 ANQGSEA. V shed 5 bases, J shed 3 bases, and the junction held 5 bases outside the gene matches. CDR3 loop: CSVTGGYDTEAFF. The CDR3 DNA reads as TGCAGCGTTACAGGGGGTTATGACACTGAAGCTTTCTTT.

J is TRBJ2-1 and V is TRBV7-3; D perhaps matches TRBD2 (5 bases). The germline V and J ends were trimmed by 1 base and 8 bases, with 15 bases remaining between them. CDR3 size: 15 residues. Germline V gene lookup returns CDR1 SGHTA and CDR2 FQGTGA. The CDR3 nucleotides are TGTGCCAGCAGCTTAATAGGTGGTAGCGCGGATGAGCAGTTCTTC. This encodes CASSLIGGSADEQFF.

V gene TRBV20-1 combines with J gene TRBJ1-1, with a possible D match to TRBD1 (6 bases). The V end lost 3 bases, the J end lost 3 bases, and 11 bases lay between the germline ends. CDR3 length: 13 amino acids. Germline CDR1 reads DFQATT; CDR2 reads SNEGSKA (reference sequence). The CDR3 protein is CSASHRDHTEAFF. The CDR3 coding sequence is TGCAGTGCTAGTCACAGGGATCACACTGAAGCTTTCTTT.

This chain links TRBV12-3 or TRBV12-4 with TRBJ1-5, with a tentative D call TRBD1 (6 bases). Deletions cut 5 bases from V and 5 bases from J, with 7 bases between. CDR3 length: 12 amino acids. The CDR3 DNA reads TGTGCCAGCAGTCACAGGGATCAGCCCCAGCATTTT. Translation gives CASSHRDQPQHF.

For the CDR3, the DNA is TGCAACGTGCTACCACGCGGCGGGACCCGGTACGAGCAGTACTTC. It specifies CNVLPRGGTRYEQYF. The chain uses TRBV29-1 and TRBJ2-7, with D tentatively TRBD2 (6 bases). This CDR3 contains 15 residues. CDR1 is SQVTM, CDR2 ANQGSEA, per germline.

This clone was seen a few times. The chain joins TRBV25-1 to TRBJ1-3; D is unclear. V was cut by 1 base and J by 3 bases, with 7 bases left in between. Per the germline V gene, CDR1 is MGHDK and CDR2 is SYGVNS. CDR3 size: 14 residues. CDR3 DNA sequence: TGTGCCAGCAGTGAATGGAGGGTTGGAAACACCATATATTTT. It yields the protein CASSEWRVGNTIYF.

CDR3 bases: TGCGCCAGCAGCAGACCTAGCGGGGTCAATGAGCAGTTCTTC. Its protein product is CASSRPSGVNEQFF. This chain connects TRBV5-1 to TRBJ2-1, with TRBD2 matching 9 bases. The CDR3 runs 14 residues. The V and J ends lost 4 bases and 6 bases, in that order; junction bases with no gene match: 5. Germline values: CDR1 SGHRS, CDR2 YFSETQ.

The chain is built from TRBV19 and TRBJ1-3; D remains unclear. Germline values: CDR1 LNHDA, CDR2 SQIVND (reference sequence). Deletions cut 6 bases from V and 0 bases from J, with 21 bases between. This CDR3 has 18 residues. The CDR3 region is CASSRGLISRYSGNTIYF. The CDR3 DNA is TGTGCCAGTAGCCGTGGCCTTATAAGCCGTTACTCTGGAAACACCATATATTTT.

This chain connects TRBV29-1 to TRBJ1-2; a possible D gene is TRBD1 (6 bases). Per germline, CDR1 SQVTM and CDR2 ANQGSEA. This CDR3 spans 10 amino acids. The V end was cut by 7 bases, the J end by 6 bases, with 9 bases between. CDR3 residues: CSAAGDGYTF. The CDR3 region has the DNA TGCAGCGCCGCAGGGGATGGCTACACCTTC. Variable domain in full (rest from reference TRBV29-1 and TRBJ1-2): SAVISQKPSRDICQRGTSLTIQCQVDSQVTMMFWYRQQPGQSLTLIATANQGSEATYESGFVIDKFPISRPNLTFSTLTVSNMSPEDSSIYLCSAAGDGYTFGSGTRLTVV.

The J gene is TRBJ2-1, the V gene TRBV12-5; 10 nucleotides match TRBD2. Germline V lookup: CDR1 LGHNT, CDR2 FRNRAP. Losses at the gene ends were 0 bases for V and 2 bases for J; bases not matched to a gene: 13. The CDR3 contains 20 residues. The CDR3 DNA reads as TGTGCTAGTGGTTTGGTACGGGAGCGGGGGGGCCTTTTGGCCTACAATGAGCAGTTCTTC. It yields the protein CASGLVRERGGLLAYNEQFF.

This clone was observed a handful of times. The CDR3 DNA reads as TGTGCCAGCAGTTACTCGACCTTGGGACTCTCCACAGATACGCAGTATTTT. Translated, it gives CASSYSTLGLSTDTQYF. The chain has TRBV6-2 or TRBV6-3 and TRBJ2-3; D possibly corresponds to TRBD2 (6 bases). Trimming cost V 0 bases and J 2 bases, with 15 bases left between them. The CDR3 sequence is 17 residues long. CDR1 MNHEY and CDR2 SVGEGT come from the germline V gene.

This clone was counted only a few times. The gene calls are TRBV19 and TRBJ1-2; unclear D gene. The CDR3 runs 20 residues. Trimming shortened V by 4 bases and J by 6 bases, and 33 bases separated the two germline ends. Germline-derived CDR1 and CDR2 are LNHDA and SQIVND (reference sequence). The CDR3 spells CASSKTPLDPESWLGDGYTF. As DNA, the CDR3 is TGTGCCAGTAGTAAGACCCCACTCGATCCGGAGTCCTGGTTAGGAGATGGCTACACCTTC.

The chain is built from TRBV5-1 and TRBJ2-1; either TRBD1 or TRBD2 may supply D (5 bases each). The germline gives CDR1 SGHRS, CDR2 YFSETQ. The germline V and J ends were trimmed by 2 bases and 7 bases, with 10 bases remaining between them. The CDR3 length is 13 residues. CDR3 loop: CASSFGGRNEQFF. The CDR3 coding sequence is TGCGCCAGCAGCTTTGGGGGTCGAAATGAGCAGTTCTTC.

The chain recombines TRBV5-8 with TRBJ2-5; D is tentatively TRBD1 or TRBD2 (5 bases each). This CDR3 region has 13 residues. Trimming left V 1 base short and J 5 bases short, with 9 bases between. Germline CDR1 is SGHTS and CDR2 is YDEGEE. The CDR3 bases are TGTGCCAGCAGCTTGATGTGGGGGGAGACCCAGTACTTC. Residues: CASSLMWGETQYF.

The genes are TRBV19 and TRBJ1-6; TRBD1 matches at 12 bases. CDR1 and CDR2 (germline): LNHDA, SQIVND (reference sequence). The CDR3 runs 16 residues. Trimming removed 4 bases from V and 7 bases from J; junction bases left unmatched: 5. In DNA form, the CDR3 reads TGTGCCAGTAGTAGGGGACAGGGGGCGCGGAATTCACCCCTCCACTTT. Amino acids: CASSRGQGARNSPLHF.